This T cell receptor beta chain was sequenced in a study of T cells in Graves' hyperthyroidism and ophthalmopathy. The CDR3 covers 14 residues. V lost 5 bases and J lost 5, with 15 bases in between. Patients aged 18 to 65 had newly diagnosed hyperthyroidism lasting under 2 months. Orbital computed tomography and thyroid ultrasound, together with serum TRAb and thyroxine and clinical symptoms, were used for diagnoses. At first hyperthyroidism diagnosis, before any ophthalmopathy symptoms, the blood sample was collected. Notes on the study in general: Clonotypes that were expanded in thyroid above 0.001 mostly appeared in blood too.

The TCR beta CDR3 regions underwent amplification using RNA transcripts as the source. First-round RT-PCR targeting the TCR CDR3 was performed with the HTBI primer set. A single record per CDR3 protein comes from TCRdb applying MiXCR to the multiplex PCR reads. The repertoire holds more than 550,000 distinct CDR3 sequences, around 19% seen once, with approximately 15% in the top ten. This clonotype has a count of ten or more. Its antigen is not known. The sequence was collected from a woman between 50 and 59 years old with Graves' hyperthyroidism that later progressed to Graves' ophthalmopathy. What was sequenced was blood. The V and J genes are TRBV12-3 or TRBV12-4 and TRBJ2-5; D is unresolved. The CDR3 sequence is CASSPDHTVETQYF. The DNA for the CDR3 is TGTGCCAGCAGTCCGGACCATACGGTGGAGACCCAGTACTTC.